What follows are 5 T cell receptor beta chains derived from one specimen sequenced in a study of monozygotic twins with inflammatory bowel disease. TCRdb reprocessed the 5' RACE reads; each CDR3 protein has one entry and no DNA is given. The sample data list approximately 110,000 distinct CDR3 sequences. The source material was blood. The receptor set was obtained from a human donor with ulcerative colitis or Crohn's disease, or a healthy co-twin of an affected twin (not recorded which).

The chain recombines TRBV27 with TRBJ2-7. The CDR3 consists of 15 residues. In germline, CDR1 is MNHEY, CDR2 SMNVEV (reference sequence). This CDR3 reads CASSLRQAGLYEQYF.

The chain recombines TRBV7-3 with TRBJ2-1; TCRdb gives TRBD1 as the D gene, but with no DNA this cannot be confirmed. Per germline, CDR1 SGHTA and CDR2 FQGTGA. CDR3 length equals 15 residues. The CDR3 sequence is CASSTSSIGASEQFF.

V and J are TRBV5-1 and TRBJ2-3; TCRdb outputs TRBD1, but without DNA this stays unchecked. Germline loops: CDR1 SGHRS, CDR2 YFSETQ. CDR3 length: 16 residues. The CDR3 loop reads CASSPGTALSTDTQYF.

This sequence joins TRBV5-1 and TRBJ2-7; TCRdb's assignment of TRBD2 cannot be checked, as there is no DNA. The CDR3 extends over 14 amino acids. Germline CDR1 reads SGHRS; CDR2 reads YFSETQ. CDR3 loop: CASSLRRESYEQYF.

V usage is TRBV11-2 and J usage is TRBJ2-2; TCRdb gives TRBD2 as the D gene, but with no DNA this cannot be confirmed. CDR3 length: 18 amino acids. Germline V gene sequence: CDR1 SGHAT, CDR2 FQNNGV. The CDR3 sequence is CASSLGGSGSDEAGELFF.